Listed below are T cell receptor beta chains from one sample, sequenced in a study of neoadjuvant anti-PD-1 for oral cavity cancer. TCRdb's copy holds only in-frame clones and misses some; the assay was immunoSEQ multiplex PCR. Seen here are approximately 42,000 clones, about 77% observed once, and the top ten hold 4% to 5.5%. The material sequenced was PBMCs, taken after nivolumab (anti-PD-1) treatment. The receptors here all came from a person aged 35-79 years with oral cavity squamous cell carcinoma. The CDR3 runs from the conserved cysteine through the conserved F or W. For some rows the clone size is stated as once, few or many, or as a class when expanded; others skip it.

size | J | V | CDR3
- | TRBJ2-4 | TRBV27 | CASSPGRRLAKNIQYF
- | TRBJ2-1 | TRBV5-1 | CASSFSSGRNEQFF
- | TRBJ2-3 | TRBV19 | CASTDSGAYTQYF
- | TRBJ1-3 | TRBV11-2 | CASSLARNGAGSGNTIYF
- | TRBJ2-2 | TRBV2 | CASRDTGANTGELFF
- | TRBJ2-1 | TRBV29-1 | CSAPGLAGQQFF
once | TRBJ1-2 | TRBV6-5 | CASSRQDSNYGYTF
- | TRBJ1-1 | TRBV2 | CARERNRVSTEAFF
- | TRBJ1-1 | TRBV21-1 | CASSNFSTGGNTEAFF
- | TRBJ1-3 | TRBV25-1 | CASSELGQGNTIYF
- | TRBJ1-3 | TRBV6-1 | CASSESPPGQASGNTIYF
- | TRBJ1-1 | TRBV27 | CASSLTTSGTEAFF
once | TRBJ1-4 | TRBV5-1 | CASSLQSEGEKLFF
- | TRBJ2-7 | TRBV9 | CASSVATGGYEQYF
- | TRBJ2-7 | TRBV7-9 | CASTPGGGPAYEQYF
- | TRBJ2-2 | TRBV6-1 | CASSDARANTGELFF
- | TRBJ2-7 | TRBV14 | CASSQDRPLRHEQYF
once | TRBJ2-2 | TRBV7-9 | CASSGAGGMNTGELFF